The 5 T cell receptor beta chains presented below share a single source sample, sequenced in a study of shared clonotypes between healthy human individuals. As defined, naive CD8 cells were CD45RO-negative and positively selected for CCR7, with terminally differentiated effector memory CD45RA+ cells excluded. Repertoires were generated with immunoSEQ multiplex PCR, while TCRdb's copy carries only in-frame clones and drops some. This table holds roughly 2.1 million clones, about 93% found once. Sequenced material: naive CD8+ T cells from PBMCs. These receptors came from a man aged 18 to 29 in good health. Some clones in this sample may be carry-over from other donors' samples.

The rearrangement joins TRBV5-6 to TRBJ2-1; D is uncertain. The V end lost 4 bases, the J end lost 9 bases, and 11 bases lay between the germline ends. CDR3 size: 12 residues. Germline V gives CDR1 SGHDT, CDR2 YYEEEE. The CDR3 sequence is CASSRYRTEQFF. Here the CDR3 DNA reads TGTGCCAGCAGCCGATACCGGACTGAGCAGTTCTTC.

The chain couples TRBV7-8 to TRBJ2-1; possible D gene TRBD2, 7 bases. This CDR3 region has 15 residues. Germline assignment: CDR1 SGHVS and CDR2 FQNEAQ. Trimming took 0 bases from V and 9 from J, leaving 15 bases between them. CDR3 bases: TGTGCCAGCAGCTTAGCGAGGGGGGGTGCGGTTGAGCAGTTCTTC. Translated: CASSLARGGAVEQFF.

The chain couples TRBV9 to TRBJ2-1, with 12 bases aligning to TRBD2. V trimming: 1 base; J trimming: 4 bases; junction bases outside the gene matches: 3. The V gene's germline CDR1 is SGDLS and CDR2 YYNGEE. The CDR3 covers 16 residues. The CDR3 bases are TGTGCCAGCAGCGTAAGACTAGCGGGAGAGTACAATGAGCAGTTCTTC. Its protein is CASSVRLAGEYNEQFF.

V is TRBV27 and J is TRBJ1-5, with TRBD1 as a possible D gene (5 bases). CDR1 MNHEY and CDR2 SMNVEV come from the germline V gene (reference sequence). V shed 6 bases and J shed 3 bases, with 15 bases lying between them. CDR3 length: 15 amino acids. The CDR3 here is CASRPTRGVNQPQHF. CDR3 nucleotide sequence: TGTGCCAGCAGGCCGACTCGGGGGGTCAATCAGCCCCAGCATTTT.

Concerning this clone: The sample has other DNA sequences that encode this CDR3 too. The CDR3 spells CASSEWAGEGSTEAFF. CDR3 DNA: TGTGCCAGCAGTGAGTGGGCAGGGGAAGGGAGCACTGAAGCTTTCTTT. This chain connects TRBV6-1 to TRBJ1-1; D is possibly TRBD1 (6 bases). The CDR3 totals 16 residues. The V and J ends lost 3 bases and 4 bases respectively, with 18 bases between them. Germline loops: CDR1 MNHNS, CDR2 SASEGT.